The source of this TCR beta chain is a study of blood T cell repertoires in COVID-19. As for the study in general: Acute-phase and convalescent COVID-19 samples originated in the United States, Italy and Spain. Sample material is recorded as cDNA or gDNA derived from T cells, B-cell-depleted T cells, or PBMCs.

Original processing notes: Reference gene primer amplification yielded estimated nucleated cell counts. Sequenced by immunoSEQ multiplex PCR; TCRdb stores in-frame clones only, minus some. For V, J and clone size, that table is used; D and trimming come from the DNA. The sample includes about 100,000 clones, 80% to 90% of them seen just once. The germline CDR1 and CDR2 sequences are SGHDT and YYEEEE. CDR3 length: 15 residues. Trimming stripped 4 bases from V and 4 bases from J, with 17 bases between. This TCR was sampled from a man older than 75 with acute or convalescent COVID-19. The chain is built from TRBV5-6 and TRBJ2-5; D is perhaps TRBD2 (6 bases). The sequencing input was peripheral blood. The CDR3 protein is CASSAGLRGRETQYF. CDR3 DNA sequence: TGTGCCAGCAGCGCCGGACTACGAGGGAGAGAGACCCAGTACTTC.